Only one count was recorded for the clone carrying this TCR beta chain. This sample was taken from a study of blood T cells in healthy people across ages. Next came a second PCR, run for roughly 6 to 11 cycles, which used a sample-barcoded 5' primer along with a J-beta primer mix. TCRdb analysed the 5' RACE reads with MiXCR anew, one entry per CDR3 protein. The sample lists over a million distinct CDR3 sequences; less than 50% were seen once. The germline V gene encodes CDR1 SQVTM and CDR2 ANQGSEA. V lost 7 bases and J 8 bases, leaving 16 bases between the germline ends. The CDR3 extends over 12 amino acids.

The TCR originated in a woman aged 55 to 70 in good health. The chain joins TRBV29-1 to TRBJ2-3, with D tentatively TRBD1 or TRBD2 (6 bases each). Material: blood. The CDR3 DNA sequence: TGCAGCGGGGGGACAAAGGGAGGTACGCAGTATTTT. Translated: CSGGTKGGTQYF.